Following are 15 T cell receptor beta chains from one sample sequenced in a study of cytomegalovirus exposure and HLA in healthy donors. Primers for the PCR totalled 60 Vbeta and 13 Jbeta. Method: immunoSEQ multiplex PCR; TCRdb's copy keeps in-frame clones and lacks some. The sample lists 35,000 to 40,000 clones; roughly 81% were seen once. Sequenced: PBMCs. These receptors were obtained from a young man in good health and CMV-seronegative.

The rearrangement uses TRBV5-4 and TRBJ2-3; TRBD1 aligns across 7 bases. The CDR3 is made up of 14 amino acids. Trimming cost V 5 bases and J 4 bases; bases outside gene matches: 7. Germline V gene data show CDR1 as SGHNT and CDR2 as YYREEE (reference sequence). The CDR3 DNA reads as TGTGCCAGCAGATCCGGGACAGTGGCAGATACGCAGTATTTT. Translating it yields CASRSGTVADTQYF.

V is TRBV21-1 and J is TRBJ2-3; the listed D gene, TRBD2, was not tested against the DNA. TRBV21-1 is annotated as a pseudogene. This CDR3 has 16 amino acids. Written as DNA, the CDR3 is TGTGCCAGCAGCGAGTCCCGAGGTTGGGGCACAGATACGCAGTATTTT. Translating it yields CASSESRGWGTDTQYF.

The chain has TRBV13 and TRBJ2-3, with TRBD2 identical over 11 bases. Germline V gene lookup returns CDR1 PRHDT and CDR2 FYEKMQ (reference sequence). The length of the CDR3 is 18 residues. V was clipped by 5 bases and J by 0 bases; unmatched bases: 10. In DNA form, the CDR3 reads TGTGCCAGCAGCCCTCAGGAGACTAGCGGGGTTAGCACAGATACGCAGTATTTT. Its protein product is CASSPQETSGVSTDTQYF.

The chain is built from TRBV2 and TRBJ1-3; D uncertain. V was shortened by 3 bases and J by 0 bases, with 12 bases between the two germline ends. CDR1 SNHLY and CDR2 FYNNEI come from the germline V gene. There are 16 residues in the CDR3. In DNA, the CDR3 is TGTGCCAGCAGTGATTTCGCCAGAATCTCTGGAAACACCATATATTTT. Amino acids: CASSDFARISGNTIYF.

The V gene is TRBV7-3, the J gene TRBJ2-3; 9 nucleotides align to TRBD1. Germline V gives CDR1 SGHTA, CDR2 FQGTGA. The V gene end was trimmed by 5 bases and the J gene end by 3 bases; junction bases not matched to a gene: 6. This CDR3 contains 15 residues. The CDR3 loop reads CASSPGTGITDTQYF. CDR3 DNA sequence: TGTGCCAGCAGCCCCGGGACAGGGATTACAGATACGCAGTATTTT.

The CDR3 DNA sequence: TGTGCCAGCGGGACAGGGCCAGAGACCCAGTACTTC. The encoded protein is CASGTGPETQYF. This chain links TRBV27 with TRBJ2-5; 9 bases fit TRBD1. Germline assignment: CDR1 MNHEY and CDR2 SMNVEV (reference sequence). The V gene end was trimmed by 8 bases and the J gene end by 4 bases; junction bases not matched to a gene: 2. There are 12 residues in the CDR3.

The V call is TRBV28, the J call TRBJ2-7; 8 nucleotides match TRBD1. The CDR3 extends over 14 amino acids. After removal of 7 bases from V and 3 bases from J, the junction contained 8 bases not matched to a gene. Germline-derived CDR1 and CDR2 are MDHEN and SYDVKM. The CDR3 loop is CASTQGAGYYEQYF. CDR3 DNA sequence: TGTGCCAGCACTCAGGGGGCAGGATACTACGAGCAGTACTTC.

This clone was counted a few times. The gene calls are TRBV25-1 and TRBJ2-3, with D uncertain. Trimming removed 2 bases from V and 2 bases from J, with 17 bases in between. CDR1 MGHDK and CDR2 SYGVNS come from the germline V gene. CDR3 length: 17 residues. The CDR3: CASSERTVGGNTDTQYF. The CDR3 nucleotides are TGTGCCAGCAGTGAACGAACAGTGGGTGGTAACACAGATACGCAGTATTTT.

The rearrangement links TRBV4-1 to TRBJ2-6, with D possibly matching TRBD1 (6 bases). This CDR3 region has 18 residues. In germline, CDR1 is MGHRA, CDR2 YSYEKL. V lost 0 bases, J lost 0 bases, and 12 bases lay in between. In DNA form, the CDR3 reads TGCGCCAGCAGCCAAGATGGACAGCGATCCTCTGGGGCCAACGTCCTGACTTTC. Residues: CASSQDGQRSSGANVLTF.

The CDR3 DNA follows: TGTGCCAGCAGCCCAGGGGGCGCGGGCAATCAGCCCCAGCATTTT. This gives the protein CASSPGGAGNQPQHF. V and J are TRBV6-5 and TRBJ1-5; 8 bases are shared with TRBD1. This CDR3 is 15 amino acids long. Trimming removed 6 bases from V and 2 bases from J; junction bases left unmatched: 6. The germline V gene has CDR1 MNHEY and CDR2 SVGAGI.

The chain combines TRBV7-2 with TRBJ2-7; the match to TRBD2 covers 10 bases. Trimming took 5 bases from V and 6 from J; bases not matched to a gene: 10. The CDR3 is 15 amino acids. Germline CDR1 reads SGHTA; CDR2 reads FQGNSA. This CDR3 reads CASSPSSGSLTEQYF. The CDR3 DNA sequence: TGTGCCAGCAGCCCGTCTAGCGGGAGTCTCACCGAGCAGTACTTC.

The chain carries TRBV25-1 and TRBJ1-2; D call uncertain. Deletions cut 5 bases from V and 2 bases from J, with 18 bases between. Germline values: CDR1 MGHDK, CDR2 SYGVNS. There are 16 residues in the CDR3. CDR3 sequence reads: CASSTSGSHINYGYTF. DNA for the CDR3: TGTGCCAGCAGTACCTCGGGAAGTCACATAAACTATGGCTACACCTTC.

The gene calls are TRBV28 and TRBJ2-7, with D maybe TRBD2 (6 bases). The germline V gene has CDR1 MDHEN and CDR2 SYDVKM. The germline V and J ends were trimmed by 5 bases and 2 bases, with 16 bases remaining between them. The CDR3 sequence is 15 residues long. The CDR3 loop is CASSPPPSGAYEQYF. In nucleotides, the CDR3 is TGTGCCAGCAGTCCACCCCCTTCGGGGGCCTACGAGCAGTACTTC.

This clone was detected only once. The rearrangement links TRBV27 to TRBJ2-2, with TRBD2 identical over 8 bases. CDR3 length equals 17 residues. V lost 2 bases and J lost 4; bases outside the gene matches: 9. From germline, CDR1 is MNHEY and CDR2 SMNVEV (reference sequence). CDR3 nucleotide sequence: TGTGCCAGCAGTTTAGAGGGGTTCGGGGGGGGCACCGGGGAGCTGTTTTTT. This encodes CASSLEGFGGGTGELFF.

The V gene is TRBV2, the J gene TRBJ2-4, with 7 bases that match TRBD2. The V gene's germline CDR1 is SNHLY and CDR2 FYNNEI. CDR3 size: 13 residues. V shed 5 bases and J 3 bases; nucleotides not matched to a gene: 1. This chain's CDR3 is CASSTSDKNIQYF. The CDR3 bases are TGTGCCAGCAGTACTAGCGACAAAAACATTCAGTACTTC.